This TCR beta chain was recovered during a study of cytomegalovirus exposure and HLA in healthy donors. About the study: Falling in the Caucasian-associated ancestry cluster were 81% of 398 genotyped donors.

Concerning this clone: Its antigen is unidentified.

These donors, healthy bone marrow donors, were studied. V dropped 4 bases and J dropped 4; count of bases not matched to a gene: 6. The CDR3 spans 15 residues. Germline CDR1 is LGHNA and CDR2 is YSLEER. Study results and caveats: Later analysis demonstrated an association between a missense DCLRE1C variant and TCR beta V- and J-gene trimming. As confirmed in vitro, a few CMV-associated chains were specific for CMV antigens.

The PCR had 60 Vbeta and 13 Jbeta primers. Profiled with immunoSEQ multiplex PCR; TCRdb holds only in-frame clones, not every one. The data show about 96,000 clones, about four fifths seen once. Sequencing input: PBMCs. This clonotype was sampled from a woman in her 70s in good health and CMV-seropositive. The chain has TRBV4-3 and TRBJ1-3; TRBD1 matches at 8 bases. The CDR3 nucleotides are TGCGCCAGCAGCCCCGGGACAGGCTCAGGAAACACCATATATTTT. This translates into CASSPGTGSGNTIYF.